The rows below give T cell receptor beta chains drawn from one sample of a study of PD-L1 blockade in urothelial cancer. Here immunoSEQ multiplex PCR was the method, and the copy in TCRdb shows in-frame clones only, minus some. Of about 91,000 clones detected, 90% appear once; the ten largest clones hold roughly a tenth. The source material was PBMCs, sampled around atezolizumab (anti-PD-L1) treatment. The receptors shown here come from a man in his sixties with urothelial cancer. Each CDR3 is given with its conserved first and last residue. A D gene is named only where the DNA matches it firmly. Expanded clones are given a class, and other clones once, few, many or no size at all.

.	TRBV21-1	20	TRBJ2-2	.	TGTGCCAGCAGCAAATTCTTAGCGGGAGGCGGGATGATAAGCACCGGGGAGCTGTTTTTT	CASSKFLAGGGMISTGELFF
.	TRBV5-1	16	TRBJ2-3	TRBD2	TGCGCCAGCAGCTTGGCGACTAGCGGGAAGACAGATACGCAGTATTTT	CASSLATSGKTDTQYF
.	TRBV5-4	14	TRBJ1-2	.	TGTGCCAGCAGCCCCGGCGGGGCTGGCTATGGCTACACCTTC	CASSPGGAGYGYTF
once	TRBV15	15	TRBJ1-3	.	TGTGCCACCAGCAGAGATTCGGGGTACGGAAACACCATATATTTT	CATSRDSGYGNTIYF
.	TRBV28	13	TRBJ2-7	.	TGTGCCAGCAGTAACAGGAACGGGGGCGAGCAGTACTTC	CASSNRNGGEQYF
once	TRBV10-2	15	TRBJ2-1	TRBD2	TGCGCCAGCAGGTCCGGGACTAGCTTCTACAATGAGCAGTTCTTC	CASRSGTSFYNEQFF
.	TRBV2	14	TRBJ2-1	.	TGTGCCAGCAGTGAAGGGCGAACCAGAACTAGATGGCTCTTC	CASSEGRTRTRWLF
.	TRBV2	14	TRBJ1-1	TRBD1	TGTGCCAGCAACCGGGACAGGGAGAACACTGAAGCTTTCTTT	CASNRDRENTEAFF
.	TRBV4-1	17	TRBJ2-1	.	TGCGCCAGCAGCCAGGGGGGACTTCCCCCTCTAGACAATGAGCAGTTCTTC	CASSQGGLPPLDNEQFF
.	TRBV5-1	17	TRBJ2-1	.	TGCGCCAGCAGTGGCCCCACGAGGCATAGCTCCTACAATGAGCAGTTCTTC	CASSGPTRHSSYNEQFF
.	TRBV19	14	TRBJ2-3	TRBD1	TGTGCCAGTAGTATCCAGGGGGTAACAGATACGCAGTATTTT	CASSIQGVTDTQYF
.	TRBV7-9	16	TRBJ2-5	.	TGTGCCAGCAGCAACTACCCGGGCCGCCTGGAGGGGACCCAGTACTTC	CASSNYPGRLEGTQYF
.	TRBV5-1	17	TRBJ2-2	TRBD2	TGCGCCAGCAGCTTGCCCTCAGCGGGAGTGGGCACCGGGGAGCTGTTTTTT	CASSLPSAGVGTGELFF
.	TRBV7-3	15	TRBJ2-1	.	TGTGCCAGCAGCTTAGGGCCCCCTACGGACAATGAGCAGTTCTTC	CASSLGPPTDNEQFF
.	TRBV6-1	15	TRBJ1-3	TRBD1	TGTGCCAGCAGTACAGGACAGGGATCGGGAAACACCATATATTTT	CASSTGQGSGNTIYF
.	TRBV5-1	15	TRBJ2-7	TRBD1	TGCGCCAGCAGCTTGTTCTCGGGACAGGCCTACGAGCAGTACTTC	CASSLFSGQAYEQYF
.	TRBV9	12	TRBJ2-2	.	TGTGCCAGCAGCCAGAATACCGGGGAGCTGTTTTTT	CASSQNTGELFF
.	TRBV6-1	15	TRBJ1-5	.	TGTGCCAGCAGTGTCGAGAGAAATCACAATCAGCCCCAGCATTTT	CASSVERNHNQPQHF
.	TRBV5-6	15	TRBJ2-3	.	TGTGCCAGCAGCTTGTTCAAGCGGAGCACAGATACGCAGTATTTT	CASSLFKRSTDTQYF
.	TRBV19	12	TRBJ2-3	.	TGTGCCAGTAGTGTGACTCGAGATACGCAGTATTTT	CASSVTRDTQYF
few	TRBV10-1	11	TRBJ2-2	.	TGCGCCAGCAGCGGGGTTGGGGAGCTGTTTTTT	CASSGVGELFF
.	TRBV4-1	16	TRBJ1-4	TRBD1	TGCGCCAGCAGCCACCCTACAGGGGCAGCTAATGAAAAACTGTTTTTT	CASSHPTGAANEKLFF
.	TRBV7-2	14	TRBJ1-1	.	TGTGCCAGCAGCTTACTCAGTATGAACACTGAAGCTTTCTTT	CASSLLSMNTEAFF
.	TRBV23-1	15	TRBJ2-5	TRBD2	TGCGCCAGCAGTCATCGGGAGGCCAGGAAAGAGACCCAGTACTTC	CASSHREARKETQYF
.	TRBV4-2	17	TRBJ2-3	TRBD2	TGTGCCAGCAGCCAAGATCAATGGAGCGGGGGGGGTCCTACGCAGTATTTT	CASSQDQWSGGGPTQYF
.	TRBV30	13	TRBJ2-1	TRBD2	TGTGCCTGGAACCCAATGGGAGGGAATGAGCAGTTCTTC	CAWNPMGGNEQFF
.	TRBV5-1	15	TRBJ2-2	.	TGCGCCAGCAGCTTGTCAGGGTCTACGGCCGGGGAGCTGTTTTTT	CASSLSGSTAGELFF
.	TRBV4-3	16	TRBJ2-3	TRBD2	TGCGCCAGCAGCCAAGAGAATAGCGGGAGCACAGATACGCAGTATTTT	CASSQENSGSTDTQYF
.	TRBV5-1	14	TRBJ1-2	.	TGCGCCAGCAGCTATGAGGCAGGGAACCTTGGCTACACCTTC	CASSYEAGNLGYTF
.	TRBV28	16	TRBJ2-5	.	TGTGCCAGCAGTTTAAGGGCTAGCAGAACACCCGAGACCCAGTACTTC	CASSLRASRTPETQYF
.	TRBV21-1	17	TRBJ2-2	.	TGTGCCAGCAGCAAAGGACGCACAGGGGGTAATGGGGGGGAGCTGTTTTTT	CASSKGRTGGNGGELFF
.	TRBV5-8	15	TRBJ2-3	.	TGTGCCAGCAGCTTGGGCGGAGGGATGGGGGATACGCAGTATTTT	CASSLGGGMGDTQYF
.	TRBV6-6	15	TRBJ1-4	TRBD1	TGTGCCAGCAGAAGTCGACAGGGGCCTAATGAAAAACTGTTTTTT	CASRSRQGPNEKLFF
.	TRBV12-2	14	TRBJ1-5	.	TGTGCAAGTCGCGCTCAGGGGTGCAATCAGCCCCAGCATTTT	CASRAQGCNQPQHF
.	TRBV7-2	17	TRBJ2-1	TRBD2	TGTGCCAGCAGCTTAAAGGAGAGCGGGGACTCCTACAATGAGCAGTTCTTC	CASSLKESGDSYNEQFF
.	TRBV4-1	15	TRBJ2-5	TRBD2	TGCGCCAGCAGCCCTTCCGGGACTAGTCAAGAGACCCAGTACTTC	CASSPSGTSQETQYF
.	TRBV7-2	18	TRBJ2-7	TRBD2	TGTGCCAGCAGACCAGCGGGAGGGATCACCTCGAGCTCCTACGAGCAGTACTTC	CASRPAGGITSSSYEQYF
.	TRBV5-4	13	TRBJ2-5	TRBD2	TGTGCCAGCAGCTGGACTAGGTTGGAGACCCAGTACTTC	CASSWTRLETQYF
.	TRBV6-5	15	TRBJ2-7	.	TGTGCCAGCAGTTACTCGAGGGTCGGGACCTACGAGCAGTACTTC	CASSYSRVGTYEQYF
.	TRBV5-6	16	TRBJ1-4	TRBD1	TGTGCCAGCAGCTTGGACAGGGGGGCTGCTAATGAAAAACTGTTTTTT	CASSLDRGAANEKLFF
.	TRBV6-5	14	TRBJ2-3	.	TGTGCCAGCAGCCGTCAGTTTCGTTCGGATACGCAGTATTTT	CASSRQFRSDTQYF
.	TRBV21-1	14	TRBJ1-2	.	TGTGCCAGCAGCGATCGGGGACAGGCGGGTGGCTACACCTTC	CASSDRGQAGGYTF
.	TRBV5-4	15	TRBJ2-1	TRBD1	TGTGCCAGCAGCCTGGACAGGAGCTCCTACAATGAGCAGTTCTTC	CASSLDRSSYNEQFF
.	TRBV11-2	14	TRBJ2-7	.	TGTGCCAGCAGGGCGGCGGGACTTCTAGGCGAGCAGTACTTC	CASRAAGLLGEQYF
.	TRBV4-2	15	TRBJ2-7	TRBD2	TGTGCCAGCAGCCAAGGACTAGCGAATACCTACGAGCAGTACTTC	CASSQGLANTYEQYF
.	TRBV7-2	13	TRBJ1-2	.	TGTGCCAGCAGCTTAAGCGATGATTGGGGCTACACCTTC	CASSLSDDWGYTF
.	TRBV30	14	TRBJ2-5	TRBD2	TGTGCCTGGAGTGTGGGACTAGCGGGAGAGACCCAGTACTTC	CAWSVGLAGETQYF
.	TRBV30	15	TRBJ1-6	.	TGTGCCTGGAGCCGGGCGAGGGCCTATAATTCACCCCTCCACTTT	CAWSRARAYNSPLHF
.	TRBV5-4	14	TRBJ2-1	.	TGTGCCAGCAGCCCCTCCCGGGAACACAATGAGCAGTTCTTC	CASSPSREHNEQFF
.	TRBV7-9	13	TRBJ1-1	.	TGTGCCAGCAGCTTAGAGGGGGGGACTGAAGCTTTCTTT	CASSLEGGTEAFF
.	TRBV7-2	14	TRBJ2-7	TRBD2	TGTGCCAGCATCAACGGACTAGCGAAGAACGAGCAGTACTTC	CASINGLAKNEQYF
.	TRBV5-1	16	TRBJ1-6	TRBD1	TGCGCCAGCAGCTTAACAGGGGCCTCCTATAATTCACCCCTCCACTTT	CASSLTGASYNSPLHF
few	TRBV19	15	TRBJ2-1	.	TGTGCCAGTAGTGAAGACACAAGCTCCTACAATGAGCAGTTCTTC	CASSEDTSSYNEQFF
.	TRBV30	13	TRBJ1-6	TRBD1	TGTGCCTGGAGTGTACAGGGGAGATCACCCCTCCACTTT	CAWSVQGRSPLHF
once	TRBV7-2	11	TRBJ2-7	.	TGTGCCAGCAGCTTAACCAGCGAGCAGTACTTC	CASSLTSEQYF
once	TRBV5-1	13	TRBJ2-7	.	TGCGCCAGCAGCTTGGTCCGGGGCTACGAGCAGTACTTC	CASSLVRGYEQYF
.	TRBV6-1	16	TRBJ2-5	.	TGTGCCAGCAGTGAATATCGGACAGCCATGGGGGAGACCCAGTACTTC	CASSEYRTAMGETQYF